This is a list of T cell receptor beta chains from one sample in a study of T cells after posttransplantation cyclophosphamide. Libraries were prepared by immunoSEQ multiplex PCR; TCRdb keeps only in-frame clonotypes and omits some of them. Observed are some 40,000 clones, no singletons, with the top ten taking approximately 2.4%. Sequenced sample: PBMCs. The receptor set was obtained from a man aged 35 to 55 in good health, CMV-negative, and a related stem cell transplant donor. Each CDR3 is given with its conserved first and last residue. The order of the fields is clone size, V gene, J gene, D gene, CDR3 length, CDR3 DNA, CDR3 protein. A D gene is named only where the DNA matches it firmly. For some rows the clone size is stated as once, few or many, or as a class when expanded; others skip it.

>many|TRBV28|TRBJ1-3|.|16
TGTGCCAGCAGTTTATTTCCGGAGAGCTCTGGAAACACCATATATTTT
CASSLFPESSGNTIYF
>many|TRBV5-1|TRBJ2-7|.|15
TGCGCCAGCAGCTTGGAGCAGGGGGGAACCTACGAGCAGTACTTC
CASSLEQGGTYEQYF
>many|TRBV11-2|TRBJ1-2|.|15
TGTGCCAGCAGCCGCGGACACTTAGACAACTATGGCTACACCTTC
CASSRGHLDNYGYTF
>many|TRBV7-9|TRBJ1-4|TRBD1|15
TGTGCCAGCAGCGCCACCGGGACAGGGAACGAAAAACTGTTTTTT
CASSATGTGNEKLFF
>few|TRBV29-1|TRBJ2-7|TRBD2|13
TGCAGCGTCCGTCGGGGGGGAGGGTACGAGCAGTACTTC
CSVRRGGGYEQYF
>many|TRBV7-2|TRBJ2-1|.|13
TGTGCCAGCAGCAGTCAGGGTTCAAATGAGCAGTTCTTC
CASSSQGSNEQFF
>.|TRBV6-1|TRBJ1-1|.|12
TGTGCCACTCAGACAGGTAGGGCTGAAGCTTTCTTT
CATQTGRAEAFF
>many|TRBV29-1|TRBJ1-5|.|12
TGCAGCGTTGGGACTTACAATCAGCCCCAGCATTTT
CSVGTYNQPQHF
>many|TRBV9|TRBJ1-2|.|15
TGTGCCAGCAGCGTGGGGACTCTCACGGGAAATGGCTACACCTTC
CASSVGTLTGNGYTF
>many|TRBV6-5|TRBJ2-2|.|13
TGTGCCAGCAGCCCCATCCCCCCCGGGGAGCTGTTTTTT
CASSPIPPGELFF
>many|TRBV27|TRBJ1-5|.|15
TGTGCCAGCAGTTTATGGCCAAATAGCAATCAGCCCCAGCATTTT
CASSLWPNSNQPQHF
>many|TRBV28|TRBJ2-7|TRBD1|16
TGTGCCAGCAGTTTTCCCGCCGGGCAGGGGGTCGGGGAGCAGTACTTC
CASSFPAGQGVGEQYF
>few|TRBV5-6|TRBJ1-6|TRBD1|13
TGTGCCAGCAGCAACAAAGGGGGCGCATCCCTCCACTTT
CASSNKGGASLHF
>many|TRBV6-1|TRBJ1-1|.|17
TGTGCCAGCAGTGAAGTCCTTCCTGGAGGATCGAACACTGAAGCTTTCTTT
CASSEVLPGGSNTEAFF
>many|TRBV19|TRBJ1-4|TRBD1|14
TGTGCCAGTAGTACCACAGGGGCAAGTGAAAAACTGTTTTTT
CASSTTGASEKLFF
>many|TRBV7-9|TRBJ2-1|TRBD1|14
TGTGCCAGCAGCGAACAAGGGACAGGGGATGAGCAGTTCTTC
CASSEQGTGDEQFF
>many|TRBV6-5|TRBJ1-1|TRBD1|14
TGTGCCAGCAGTGTGGACAGGGGCCGTCTTGAAGCTTTCTTT
CASSVDRGRLEAFF
>many|TRBV7-3|TRBJ2-6|.|17
TGTGCCAGCAGCTTACAGGGGATAAATTCTGGGGCCAACGTCCTGACTTTC
CASSLQGINSGANVLTF
>few|TRBV9|TRBJ2-2|TRBD1|15
TGTGCCAGCAGCGTAGGACAGGGGGGCTCCGGGGAGCTGTTTTTT
CASSVGQGGSGELFF
>many|TRBV14|TRBJ2-3|.|14
TGTGCCAGCAGCCAAGCTCCAGGGTTGGATACGCAGTATTTT
CASSQAPGLDTQYF
>few|TRBV9|TRBJ2-2|TRBD2|16
TGTGCCAGCAGCGTAATGACTAGCATAGGCACCGGGGAGCTGTTTTTT
CASSVMTSIGTGELFF
>many|TRBV11-3|TRBJ2-2|.|17
TGTGCCAGCAGCCCCTTGAGGGCCGGCTCGAACACCGGGGAGCTGTTTTTT
CASSPLRAGSNTGELFF
>many|TRBV27|TRBJ1-5|.|12
TGTGCCAGCCGAACAAACAATCAGCCCCAGCATTTT
CASRTNNQPQHF
>many|TRBV2|TRBJ2-7|TRBD2|15
TGTGCCAGCAGTGAACCGGGACTACGGGAGCACGAGCAGTACTTC
CASSEPGLREHEQYF
>many|TRBV6-1|TRBJ1-5|.|14
TGTGCCAGCAGTGAAAACGACAGTAATCAGCCCCAGCATTTT
CASSENDSNQPQHF
>many|TRBV19|TRBJ1-4|TRBD1|15
TGTGCCAGTAGTATGGGACAGCTAGGTGGTGAAAAACTGTTTTTT
CASSMGQLGGEKLFF
>many|TRBV2|TRBJ2-3|TRBD1|13
TGTGCCAGAACAGGGGTGACCACAGATACGCAGTATTTT
CARTGVTTDTQYF
>many|TRBV27|TRBJ2-7|.|15
TGTGCCAGCAGTTTATTCGGGGAGATCTCCTACGAGCAGTACTTC
CASSLFGEISYEQYF
>few|TRBV7-3|TRBJ2-2|TRBD1|16
TGTGCCAGCAGCCCCATGCAGGGGGTGAACACCGGGGAGCTGTTTTTT
CASSPMQGVNTGELFF
>many|TRBV6-6|TRBJ1-1|.|13
TGTGCCAGCAGTTACGCGGGGAGCTCTGAAGCTTTCTTT
CASSYAGSSEAFF
>few|TRBV5-1|TRBJ2-5|TRBD1|13
TGCGCCAGCAGCCCGGGACAGCAAGAGACCCAGTACTTC
CASSPGQQETQYF
>many|TRBV9|TRBJ2-1|TRBD2|16
TGTGCCAGCAGCTTCACGGGACTAGCGGTCTTTGATGAGCAGTTCTTC
CASSFTGLAVFDEQFF
>many|TRBV6-5|TRBJ1-5|.|15
TGTGCCAGCGGTATAAGGAGGGAAAGGGGTCAGCCCCAGCATTTT
CASGIRRERGQPQHF
>.|TRBV11-2|TRBJ1-5|.|15
TGTGCCAGCAGCTTGGATGGGGCCCTTGGGACACCCCAGCATTTT
CASSLDGALGTPQHF
>.|TRBV2|TRBJ1-5|.|16
TGTGCCAGCAGTGAGATGAGCAGGGGAAACTATCAGCCCCAGCATTTT
CASSEMSRGNYQPQHF
>many|TRBV9|TRBJ1-4|TRBD1|15
TGTGCCAGCAGCGTGACACAGGGGGGTAATGAAAAACTGTTTTTT
CASSVTQGGNEKLFF
>many|TRBV30|TRBJ1-1|TRBD1|14
TGTGCCTGGAGTGTAAGGGGGCCGGGCACTGAAGCTTTCTTT
CAWSVRGPGTEAFF
>many|TRBV6-6|TRBJ1-5|.|14
TGTGCCAGCAGTATACAGGGTAGCAATCAGCCCCAGCATTTT
CASSIQGSNQPQHF
>.|TRBV28|TRBJ2-3|TRBD2|16
TGTGCCAGCAGTTTCGGGGGGGGCTTTGGCACAGATACGCAGTATTTT
CASSFGGGFGTDTQYF
>many|TRBV7-9|TRBJ2-5|.|13
TGTGCCAGCAGCTTATACAGCCAAGAGACCCAGTACTTC
CASSLYSQETQYF
>many|TRBV6-5|TRBJ2-5|TRBD2|16
TGTGCCAGCAGTTATTCGTCTAGCGGGGGGCAAGAGACCCAGTACTTC
CASSYSSSGGQETQYF
>few|TRBV6-5|TRBJ2-3|TRBD2|14
TGTGCCAGCAGGGGACTAGGGGGCACAGATACGCAGTATTTT
CASRGLGGTDTQYF
>few|TRBV5-1|TRBJ2-1|.|16
TGCGCCAGCAGCTTAGGATCCGGGACATATTACAATGAGCAGTTCTTC
CASSLGSGTYYNEQFF
>many|TRBV18|TRBJ2-1|TRBD2|17
TGTGCCAGCTCACCAGGGGTTCAAACTAGCGGGTACAATGAGCAGTTCTTC
CASSPGVQTSGYNEQFF
>many|TRBV7-9|TRBJ1-1|TRBD1|16
TGTGCCAGCAGCCAACGGACAGGGCATACAAACACTGAAGCTTTCTTT
CASSQRTGHTNTEAFF
>many|TRBV7-6|TRBJ2-7|TRBD1|15
TGTGCCAGCAGCTCCCAGGGACAGGGCGCCTACGAGCAGTACTTC
CASSSQGQGAYEQYF
>many|TRBV19|TRBJ2-4|.|15
TGTGCTACCAGGCAAGGGGCTATAGCCAAAAACATTCAGTACTTC
CATRQGAIAKNIQYF
>.|TRBV7-9|TRBJ2-1|TRBD2|18
TGTGCCAGCAGTCTAGGGGGGACTAGCGGGAATCGGGGGAATGAGCAGTTCTTC
CASSLGGTSGNRGNEQFF
>many|TRBV5-1|TRBJ2-2|.|14
TGCGCCAGCAGCCTCGGACAGAACACCGGGGAGCTGTTTTTT
CASSLGQNTGELFF
>many|TRBV5-1|TRBJ2-3|TRBD2|19
TGCGCCAGCAGCTTGGAGGGACTAGCGGGGGGGCTATTCACAGATACGCAGTATTTT
CASSLEGLAGGLFTDTQYF